Shown below are 26 T cell receptor beta chains from a single sample sequenced in a study of T cells in Graves' hyperthyroidism and ophthalmopathy. The investigators amplified TCR beta CDR3 regions from RNA transcripts. Carried out on the TCR CDR3, a first-round RT-PCR used the HTBI primer set. A single record per CDR3 protein comes from TCRdb applying MiXCR to the multiplex PCR reads. This table has approximately 530,000 distinct CDR3 sequences, about a sixth appearing once. The specimen was blood. Receptors were obtained from a woman aged 18-29 years with Graves' hyperthyroidism.

In this sample, this clonotype turned up many times. The chain employs TRBV5-5 and TRBJ1-6; D is unclear. Germline V CDR1 and CDR2: SGHKS, YYEKEE (reference sequence). This CDR3 spans 13 amino acids. The V end lost 0 bases, the J end lost 9 bases, and 7 bases lay between the germline ends. CDR3: CASSLEWGSPLHF. CDR3 in DNA: TGTGCCAGCAGCTTGGAATGGGGTTCACCCCTCCACTTT. Combining the CDR3 with reference TRBV5-5 and TRBJ1-6 gives the whole variable domain DAGVTQSPTHLIKTRGQQVTLRCSPISGHKSVSWYQQVLGQGPQFIFQYYEKEERGRGNFPDRFSARQFPNYSSELNVNALLLGDSALYLCASSLEWGSPLHFGNGTRLTVT.

The rearrangement links TRBV7-6 to TRBJ1-4; maybe TRBD1 (6 bases). The V end was cut by 1 base, the J end by 5 bases, with 14 bases between. The CDR3 has 16 amino acids. Germline loops: CDR1 SGHVS, CDR2 FNYEAQ. CDR3 amino acids: CASSLGGGARNEKLFF. DNA for the CDR3: TGTGCCAGCAGCTTAGGCGGGGGGGCAAGGAATGAAAAACTGTTTTTT.

This clonotype turned up a few times. This chain uses TRBV9 with TRBJ2-1; 9 bases are a match to TRBD1. This CDR3 contains 18 residues. Trimming at V came to 2 bases and at J to 0 bases, leaving 9 bases not matched to a gene. The germline CDR1 and CDR2 sequences are SGDLS and YYNGEE. CDR3 nucleotides: TGTGCCAGCAGCGTGCTCCGACCGGGACAGGGCTCCTACAATGAGCAGTTCTTC. This codes for CASSVLRPGQGSYNEQFF.

This clonotype was counted ten times or more. The CDR3 sequence is CASSFTGDRGNQPQHF. The CDR3 DNA reads as TGTGCCAGCAGTTTTACTGGGGACAGGGGCAATCAGCCCCAGCATTTT. The V and J genes are TRBV12-3 or TRBV12-4 and TRBJ1-5; TRBD1 aligns across 9 bases. Losses at the gene ends were 3 bases for V and 2 bases for J; bases not matched to a gene: 5. This CDR3 region has 16 residues.

This clonotype appeared a few times. This chain links TRBV9 with TRBJ1-6; D unresolved. The CDR3 contains 14 residues. From germline, CDR1 is SGDLS and CDR2 YYNGEE. The germline V and J ends were trimmed by 5 bases and 9 bases, with 15 bases remaining between them. The CDR3 protein is CASSQVAEGSPLHF. The CDR3, as DNA: TGTGCCAGCAGTCAGGTTGCCGAAGGTTCACCCCTCCACTTT.

This clonotype showed up just a few times. J is TRBJ1-3 and V is TRBV9, with no clear D. V lost 4 bases and J 0 bases, leaving 14 bases between the germline ends. Germline CDR1 and CDR2: SGDLS and YYNGEE. The CDR3 is made up of 16 amino acids. The CDR3 region has the DNA TGTGCCAGCAGCCCCCGTGAGTCCGTCTCTGGAAACACCATATATTTT. This encodes CASSPRESVSGNTIYF. The full variable domain, rest sourced from reference TRBV9 and TRBJ1-3, is DSGVTQTPKHLITATGQRVTLRCSPRSGDLSVYWYQQSLDQGLQFLIQYYNGEERAKGNILERFSAQQFPDLHSELNLSSLELGDSALYFCASSPRESVSGNTIYFGEGSWLTVV.

Of note for this clonotype: A clone one base away is much larger, so this may be a read error. The chain employs TRBV12-3 or TRBV12-4 and TRBJ1-6; 8 bases map to TRBD1. This CDR3 is built from 14 residues. After removal of 10 bases from V and 5 bases from J, the junction contained 7 bases not matched to a gene. The DNA for the CDR3 is TGTGCCAACAGGATGACAGGGGATAATTCACCCCTCCACTTT. Encoded protein: CANRMTGDNSPLHF.

This clonotype was counted ten times or more. The V and J genes are TRBV20-1 and TRBJ1-6; D is unclear. The CDR3 loop spans 13 amino acids. In germline, CDR1 is DFQATT, CDR2 SNEGSKA (reference sequence). The ends were cut back, 0 bases at V and 8 bases at J, with 8 bases in the middle. The DNA of the CDR3 is TGCAGTGCTAGAGAGTTTTCGTATTCACCCCTCCACTTT. Translation: CSAREFSYSPLHF.

This clonotype appeared a few times. This rearrangement joins TRBV6-4 to TRBJ2-3; tentatively, D is TRBD2 (5 bases). Germline-derived CDR1 and CDR2 are MRHNA and SNTAGT. The germline V and J ends were trimmed by 6 bases and 4 bases, with 14 bases remaining between them. CDR3 length: 14 residues. The CDR3 reads CASSKELGSDTQYF. The CDR3 coding sequence is TGTGCCAGCAGCAAGGAACTAGGGTCAGATACGCAGTATTTT.

V is TRBV11-2 and J is TRBJ2-2; no definite D call. V lost 5 bases to trimming and J lost 6 bases, with 19 bases between them. Looked up from germline, CDR1 is SGHAT and CDR2 is FQNNGV. The CDR3 totals 16 residues. In DNA, the CDR3 is TGTGCCAGCAGCGTAGCTACGGGTCTAGTCTCCGGGGAGCTGTTTTTT. The encoded protein is CASSVATGLVSGELFF.

In its sample, this clonotype was seen a few times. The rearrangement uses TRBV5-4 and TRBJ2-5; 9 bases map to TRBD1. J lost 5 bases, V lost 5 bases, and 7 bases had no gene match. The CDR3 extends over 14 amino acids. In germline, CDR1 is SGHNT, CDR2 YYREEE (reference sequence). The CDR3 coding sequence is TGTGCCAGCAGTGCCTTTGGGACAGGGGAGACCCAGTACTTC. It yields the protein CASSAFGTGETQYF.

The table lists this clonotype with a count of one. The chain joins TRBV19 to TRBJ2-2; 7 bases are a match to TRBD2. The V gene end was trimmed by 8 bases and the J gene end by 5 bases; junction bases not matched to a gene: 17. From germline, CDR1 is LNHDA and CDR2 SQIVND (reference sequence). The CDR3 is 17 amino acids. CDR3 DNA sequence: TGTGCCAGTGGTCTCCCGGTGGTAGCGGGTCTTACCGGGGAGCTGTTTTTT. This codes for CASGLPVVAGLTGELFF.

In this sample, this clonotype turned up many times. The V and J genes are TRBV7-9 and TRBJ2-3; D may correspond to TRBD1 or TRBD2 (5 bases each). The CDR3 runs 15 residues. V lost 5 bases to trimming and J lost 1 base, with 13 bases between them. From germline, CDR1 is SEHNR and CDR2 FQNEAQ (reference sequence). The DNA of the CDR3 is TGTGCCAGCAGCGTAGAGGGGCGCGGCACAGATACGCAGTATTTT. This translates into CASSVEGRGTDTQYF.

The genes are TRBV15 and TRBJ2-5; weak D call: TRBD2 (7 bases). This CDR3 spans 17 amino acids. V was pared by 3 bases and J by 5 bases, with 22 bases between. Germline-derived CDR1 and CDR2 are LNHNV and YYDKDF (reference sequence). The chain's CDR3 is CATSRGGGGGFRETQYF. CDR3 nucleotides: TGTGCCACCAGCAGGGGGGGGGGGGGGGGCTTCCGGGAGACCCAGTACTTC.

This clonotype was seen repeatedly, ten times or more. This rearrangement joins TRBV7-9 to TRBJ2-3; D unresolved. Trimming took 4 bases from V and 2 from J, leaving 13 bases between them. This CDR3 spans 15 amino acids. Germline-derived CDR1 and CDR2 are SEHNR and FQNEAQ (reference sequence). DNA for the CDR3: TGTGCCAGCAGCTCGAGACAAGGTATCACAGATACGCAGTATTTT. Its protein product is CASSSRQGITDTQYF.

A word on this clonotype: A much larger clone differs from this one at a single base, so this may be a read error. CDR3 sequence: CGSSLDGGIGQPQHF. CDR3 in DNA: TGTGGCAGCAGCTTGGATGGAGGAATTGGTCAGCCCCAGCATTTT. V gene TRBV5-8 combines with J gene TRBJ1-5; D is unclear. CDR1 is SGHTS, CDR2 YDEGEE, per germline. CDR3 size: 15 residues.

Concerning this clonotype itself: With a much larger clone just one base away, this may be a read error. V usage is TRBV12-3 or TRBV12-4 and J usage is TRBJ2-3; D might be TRBD2 (7 bases). The CDR3 runs 12 residues. CDR3 loop: CASTRGADMQYF. As DNA, the CDR3 is TGTGCCAGCACTCGGGGGGCAGATATGCAGTATTTT.

Ten or more counts support this clonotype. V gene TRBV2 combines with J gene TRBJ2-7, with 8 bases fitting TRBD1. Germline assignment: CDR1 SNHLY and CDR2 FYNNEI. J was trimmed by 5 bases and V by 5 bases; bases with no gene match: 11. This CDR3 is built from 15 residues. CDR3 in amino acids: CASSPRWQGAHEQYF. The CDR3 region has the DNA TGTGCCAGCAGTCCTCGCTGGCAGGGGGCACACGAGCAGTACTTC.

This clonotype was counted a few times. V gene TRBV6-1 combines with J gene TRBJ2-3; 10 nucleotides line up with TRBD1. CDR3 length: 14 amino acids. The trim removed 11 bases at V and 5 bases at J, leaving 10 bases unmatched. In germline, CDR1 is MNHNS, CDR2 SASEGT. The CDR3 is CASGQGWVGDTQYF. CDR3 bases: TGTGCCTCGGGACAGGGGTGGGTAGGAGATACGCAGTATTTT.

Remarks on this clonotype: A much larger clone is a single base away; this may be a read error. This chain joins TRBV28 and TRBJ2-5; 10 nucleotides line up with TRBD1. CDR1 is MDHEN, CDR2 SYDVKM, per germline. This CDR3 contains 16 residues. The V and J ends lost 8 bases and 7 bases, in that order; junction bases with no gene match: 16. As DNA, the CDR3 is TGTGCCAGCGGTGTCTCCGGGACAGGGGCCTGGGGGACCCAGTACTTC. This gives the protein CASGVSGTGAWGTQYF.

At least ten counts were recorded for this clonotype. The chain uses TRBV6-1 and TRBJ2-7; no definite D call. CDR1 is MNHNS and CDR2 is SASEGT in the germline V gene. This CDR3 is built from 14 residues. Trimming stripped 1 base from V and 2 bases from J, with 9 bases between. The CDR3 here is CASSEGVPPYEQYF. The CDR3 DNA reads TGTGCCAGCAGTGAAGGGGTGCCTCCCTACGAGCAGTACTTC.

This clonotype has at least ten counts. V and J are TRBV7-8 and TRBJ2-1, with 11 bases identical to TRBD2. Germline V gives CDR1 SGHVS, CDR2 FQNEAQ. The CDR3 spans 16 residues. The V gene end was trimmed by 5 bases and the J gene end by 7 bases; junction bases not matched to a gene: 10. CDR3 residues: CASSNSGRANRNEQFF. DNA of the CDR3: TGTGCCAGCAGCAATAGCGGGAGGGCCAATCGGAATGAGCAGTTCTTC.

The CDR3: CASAQPNTGELFF. CDR3 DNA: TGTGCCAGCGCACAGCCGAACACCGGGGAGCTGTTTTTT. This chain links TRBV27 with TRBJ2-2, with D unresolved. Germline CDR1 reads MNHEY; CDR2 reads SMNVEV (reference sequence). This CDR3 is built from 13 residues. The V and J ends lost 8 bases and 0 bases respectively, with 7 bases between them.

CDR3: CASSSPSGGAGGELFF. The CDR3, as DNA: TGTGCCAGCAGCTCCCCTAGCGGGGGGGCCGGCGGGGAGCTGTTTTTT. The chain recombines TRBV7-2 with TRBJ2-2; 12 bases are a match to TRBD2. CDR1 and CDR2 from the germline V gene are SGHTA and FQGNSA. V lost 4 bases and J lost 7; bases outside the gene matches: 7. The length of the CDR3 is 16 residues.

This clonotype was found a few times. This sequence joins TRBV18 and TRBJ1-1; D possibly corresponds to TRBD1 (5 bases). This CDR3 region has 15 residues. Per germline, CDR1 KGHSH and CDR2 LQKENI. V was clipped by 3 bases and J by 7 bases, with 18 bases between them. The CDR3 loop reads CASSPGDSAAVEAFF. Written as DNA, the CDR3 is TGTGCCAGCTCACCTGGGGACTCAGCGGCCGTTGAAGCTTTCTTT.

This clonotype was observed many times. The chain joins TRBV2 to TRBJ2-2; D gene ambiguous. Per the germline V gene, CDR1 is SNHLY and CDR2 is FYNNEI. CDR3 length: 14 residues. Trimming took off 3 bases at V and 2 bases at J, with 7 bases between the two ends. The CDR3 bases are TGTGCCAGCAGTGAGGCGCCAAACACCGGGGAGCTGTTTTTT. Translated, it gives CASSEAPNTGELFF.